Listed below are T cell receptor beta chains from one sample, sequenced in a study of blood T cell repertoires in COVID-19. Clones were sequenced by immunoSEQ multiplex PCR, and TCRdb holds only the in-frame ones, with some missing. The sample contains 75,000 to 100,000 clones, 75% to 90% of which appear only once. The sequencing input was peripheral blood. Receptors originate from an elderly man with acute or convalescent COVID-19. Each CDR3 is given with its conserved first and last residue. D genes are given only for firm matches. Size is omitted from some rows. Given values are once, few, many or a class for expanded clones.

clone size	J gene	D gene	V gene	CDR3 DNA	CDR3 protein
-	TRBJ2-1	-	TRBV6-6	TGTGCCAGCAGGGAAGGAAGGGGGAGAGAGTTCTTC	CASREGRGREFF
-	TRBJ1-6	TRBD1	TRBV27	TGTGCCAGCAGTCCCCGACCGGGACAGACGTACTCACCCCTCCACTTT	CASSPRPGQTYSPLHF
-	TRBJ2-7	-	TRBV28	TGTGCCAGCAGTTTCCCCTATGGTAGGGGGAACGAGCAGTACTTC	CASSFPYGRGNEQYF
-	TRBJ2-3	-	TRBV12-1	TGTGCCAGCAGCCCAGAGACTAGCGGGCCTATCAGGTATACGCAGTATTTT	CASSPETSGPIRYTQYF
-	TRBJ2-7	-	TRBV5-1	TGCGCCAGCAGACGACAGGACGATTCGGGAGAGCAGTACTTC	CASRRQDDSGEQYF
-	TRBJ2-7	TRBD2	TRBV5-6	TGTGCCAGCAGCTCGGGGCTAGCGGTAGACTACGAGCAGTACTTC	CASSSGLAVDYEQYF
once	TRBJ2-1	TRBD2	TRBV27	TGTGCCAGCAGTATTAGCGGGGACAATGAGCAGTTCTTC	CASSISGDNEQFF
-	TRBJ1-5	TRBD1	TRBV28	TGTGCCACTGGTAGGGACAGGGGGCGAAGCAATCAGCCCCAGCATTTT	CATGRDRGRSNQPQHF
-	TRBJ1-1	TRBD1	TRBV28	TGTGCCAGCATGCGGAGGGGGCTTTTCTTT	CASMRRGLFF
once	TRBJ1-1	TRBD1	TRBV13	TGTGCCAGCAGCCCCGGACAGGGGAGGAGGAACACTGAAGCTTTCTTT	CASSPGQGRRNTEAFF
few	TRBJ1-2	TRBD1	TRBV4-2	TGTGCCAGCAGCCAAGAGGTAACAGGGGCTCCCTACACCTTC	CASSQEVTGAPYTF
once	TRBJ2-7	-	TRBV11-2	TGTGCCAGCAGCTCCTTGGACATCGGATACGAGCAGTACTTC	CASSSLDIGYEQYF
-	TRBJ1-6	-	TRBV30	TGTGCCTGGAGTGAGCCGTTGAGCTCCTATAATTCACCCCTCCACTTT	CAWSEPLSSYNSPLHF